The rows below give T cell receptor beta chains drawn from one sample of a study of cytomegalovirus exposure and HLA in healthy donors. Here immunoSEQ multiplex PCR was the method, and the copy in TCRdb shows in-frame clones only, minus some. The sample yields 120,000 or so clones, 60% to 85% seen once. The specimen sequenced was PBMCs. All receptors come from a female donor in good health and CMV-seronegative. Each CDR3 is given with its conserved first and last residue. Each record gives: J gene, clone size, CDR3 length, D gene, V gene, CDR3 protein, CDR3 DNA. A D gene is named only where the DNA matches it firmly. A clone size is listed for some rows: how often the clone was seen (once, few, many), or a class if it is expanded.

J: TRBJ2-5; size: .; length: 17; D: TRBD2; V: TRBV4-1; CDR3: CASSRNPGLAGEETQYF; DNA: TGCGCCAGCAGCCGAAACCCAGGACTAGCGGGGGAAGAGACCCAGTACTTC
J: TRBJ2-7; size: .; length: 14; D: TRBD2; V: TRBV6-1; CDR3: CASSEGLAGYEQYF; DNA: TGTGCCAGCAGTGAAGGACTAGCGGGGTACGAGCAGTACTTC
J: TRBJ2-5; size: once; length: 15; D: TRBD2; V: TRBV9; CDR3: CASSDGTSRQETQYF; DNA: TGTGCCAGCAGCGACGGGACTAGCCGACAAGAGACCCAGTACTTC
J: TRBJ2-5; size: .; length: 13; D: TRBD2; V: TRBV4-1; CDR3: CASRWGGEETQYF; DNA: TGCGCCAGCAGATGGGGGGGGGAAGAGACCCAGTACTTC
J: TRBJ1-4; size: .; length: 14; D: TRBD1; V: TRBV4-2; CDR3: CASSPQGAGEKLFF; DNA: TGTGCCAGCAGCCCGCAGGGGGCGGGTGAAAAACTGTTTTTT
J: TRBJ2-3; size: .; length: 15; D: TRBD2; V: TRBV6-5; CDR3: CASSKLAGGSDTQYF; DNA: TGTGCCAGCAGCAAACTAGCGGGGGGTTCAGATACGCAGTATTTT
J: TRBJ2-3; size: once; length: 16; D: .; V: TRBV18; CDR3: CASSPGTGVVKNTQYF; DNA: TGTGCCAGCTCACCCGGTACGGGGGTGGTTAAAAATACGCAGTATTTT
J: TRBJ1-1; size: .; length: 15; D: .; V: TRBV7-9; CDR3: CASSTQGLGNTEAFF; DNA: TGTGCCAGCAGCACACAGGGCCTAGGGAACACTGAAGCTTTCTTT
J: TRBJ2-1; size: .; length: 16; D: TRBD2; V: TRBV6-5; CDR3: CASSFIAGTGSNEQFF; DNA: TGTGCCAGCAGTTTCATAGCGGGGACGGGGTCCAATGAGCAGTTCTTC
J: TRBJ2-1; size: .; length: 16; D: TRBD2; V: TRBV5-1; CDR3: CASSSLLAGANNEQFF; DNA: TGCGCCAGCAGCTCCTTACTAGCGGGAGCGAACAATGAGCAGTTCTTC
J: TRBJ1-4; size: .; length: 14; D: TRBD1; V: TRBV6-5; CDR3: CASNTGTANEKLFF; DNA: TGTGCCAGCAATACCGGGACAGCAAATGAAAAACTGTTTTTT
J: TRBJ1-1; size: few; length: 12; D: .; V: TRBV30; CDR3: CAWSFRTLEAFF; DNA: TGTGCCTGGAGTTTTCGGACTCTTGAAGCTTTCTTT
J: TRBJ1-5; size: .; length: 15; D: .; V: TRBV30; CDR3: CAWTTRGVSNQPQHF; DNA: TGTGCCTGGACCACCCGGGGGGTTAGCAATCAGCCCCAGCATTTT
J: TRBJ1-4; size: few; length: 16; D: .; V: TRBV4-1; CDR3: CASSQDRAGANEKLFF; DNA: TGCGCCAGCAGCCAAGATAGGGCAGGGGCTAATGAAAAACTGTTTTTT
J: TRBJ2-5; size: .; length: 17; D: TRBD2; V: TRBV5-4; CDR3: CASSTGTSGRAAETQYF; DNA: TGTGCCAGCAGCACCGGGACTAGCGGGAGGGCCGCGGAGACCCAGTACTTC
J: TRBJ2-5; size: .; length: 17; D: .; V: TRBV2; CDR3: CASTTIDRYLVVETQYF; DNA: TGTGCCAGCACCACTATCGACAGATATTTGGTGGTGGAGACCCAGTACTTC
J: TRBJ1-1; size: .; length: 17; D: TRBD1; V: TRBV12-5; CDR3: CASGFSLTGTANTEAFF; DNA: TGTGCTAGTGGTTTCTCCCTTACCGGGACAGCGAACACTGAAGCTTTCTTT
J: TRBJ1-1; size: .; length: 13; D: .; V: TRBV2; CDR3: CASSEAQVGEAFF; DNA: TGTGCCAGCAGTGAAGCGCAGGTGGGTGAAGCTTTCTTT
J: TRBJ2-7; size: .; length: 15; D: TRBD2; V: TRBV5-1; CDR3: CASSLALAGGLKQYF; DNA: TGCGCCAGCAGCTTGGCCCTAGCGGGGGGGCTCAAGCAGTACTTC
J: TRBJ2-7; size: .; length: 13; D: .; V: TRBV15; CDR3: CATSGSRGGEQYF; DNA: TGTGCCACCAGCGGGAGTCGAGGCGGCGAGCAGTACTTC
J: TRBJ1-4; size: few; length: 12; D: .; V: TRBV6-6; CDR3: CASSYSREKLFF; DNA: TGTGCCAGCAGTTACTCTCGTGAAAAACTGTTTTTT
J: TRBJ2-7; size: .; length: 11; D: .; V: TRBV20-1; CDR3: CSASFYYEQYF; DNA: TGCAGTGCTAGTTTTTACTACGAGCAGTACTTC
J: TRBJ2-1; size: .; length: 15; D: TRBD2; V: TRBV5-1; CDR3: CASSPSHGRGNEQFF; DNA: TGCGCCAGCAGCCCATCTCACGGGAGGGGGAATGAGCAGTTCTTC
J: TRBJ1-1; size: .; length: 13; D: .; V: TRBV6-1; CDR3: CASSLTGRAEAFF; DNA: TGTGCCAGCAGCCTGACAGGACGCGCTGAAGCTTTCTTT
J: TRBJ2-7; size: .; length: 12; D: .; V: TRBV6-6; CDR3: CASSYRAGEQYF; DNA: TGTGCCAGCAGTTACAGAGCGGGCGAGCAGTACTTC
J: TRBJ2-6; size: few; length: 16; D: TRBD1; V: TRBV29-1; CDR3: CSAETGGDSGANVLTF; DNA: TGCAGCGCTGAGACAGGGGGCGACTCTGGGGCCAACGTCCTGACTTTC
J: TRBJ2-1; size: .; length: 15; D: TRBD1; V: TRBV2; CDR3: CASRVGQGPFNEQFF; DNA: TGTGCCAGCAGAGTAGGACAGGGACCTTTCAATGAGCAGTTCTTC
J: TRBJ2-5; size: once; length: 15; D: TRBD2; V: TRBV28; CDR3: CATSLASGSQETQYF; DNA: TGTGCCACCAGTTTAGCTAGCGGGAGTCAAGAGACCCAGTACTTC
J: TRBJ1-2; size: .; length: 15; D: TRBD1; V: TRBV5-1; CDR3: CASRDDRDLFYGYTF; DNA: TGCGCCAGCAGGGATGACAGGGATCTATTCTACGGCTACACCTTC
J: TRBJ1-1; size: .; length: 13; D: .; V: TRBV29-1; CDR3: CSVDPGVNTEAFF; DNA: TGCAGCGTTGATCCCGGGGTGAACACTGAAGCTTTCTTT
J: TRBJ2-3; size: .; length: 15; D: .; V: TRBV2; CDR3: CASSENSGYTDTQYF; DNA: TGTGCCAGCAGTGAAAATAGCGGCTACACAGATACGCAGTATTTT